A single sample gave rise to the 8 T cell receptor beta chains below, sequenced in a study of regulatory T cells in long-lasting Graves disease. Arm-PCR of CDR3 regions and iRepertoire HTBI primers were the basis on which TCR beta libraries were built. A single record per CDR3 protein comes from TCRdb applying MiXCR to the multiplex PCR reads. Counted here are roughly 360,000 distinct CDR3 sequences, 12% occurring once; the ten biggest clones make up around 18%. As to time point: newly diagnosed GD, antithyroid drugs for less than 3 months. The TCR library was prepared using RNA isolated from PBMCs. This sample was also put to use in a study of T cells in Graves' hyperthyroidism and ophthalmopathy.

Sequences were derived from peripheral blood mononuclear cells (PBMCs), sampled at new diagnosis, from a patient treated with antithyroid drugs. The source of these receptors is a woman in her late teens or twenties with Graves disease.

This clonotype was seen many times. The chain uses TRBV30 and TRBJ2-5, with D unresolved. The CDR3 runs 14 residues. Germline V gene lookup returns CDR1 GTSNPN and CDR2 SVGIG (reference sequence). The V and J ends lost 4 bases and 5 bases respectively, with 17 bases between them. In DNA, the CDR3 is TGTGCCTGGAAAGGCAGGCGAAATAGGGAGACCCAGTACTTC. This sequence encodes CAWKGRRNRETQYF.

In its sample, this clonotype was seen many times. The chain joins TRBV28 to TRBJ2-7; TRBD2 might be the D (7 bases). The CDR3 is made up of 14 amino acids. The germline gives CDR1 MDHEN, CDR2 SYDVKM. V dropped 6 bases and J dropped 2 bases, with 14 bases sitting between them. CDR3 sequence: CASSLGGGAYEQYF. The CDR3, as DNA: TGTGCCAGCAGCCTTGGCGGGGGCGCCTACGAGCAGTACTTC. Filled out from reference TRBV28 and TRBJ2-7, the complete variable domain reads DVKVTQSSRYLVKRTGEKVFLECVQDMDHENMFWYRQDPGLGLRLIYFSYDVKMKEKGDIPEGYSVSREKKERFSLILESASTNQTSMYLCASSLGGGAYEQYFGPGTRLTVT.

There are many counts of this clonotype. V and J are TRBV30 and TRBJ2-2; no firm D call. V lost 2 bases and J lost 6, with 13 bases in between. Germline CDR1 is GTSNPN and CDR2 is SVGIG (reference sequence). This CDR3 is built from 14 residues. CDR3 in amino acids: CAWSISIGSGELFF. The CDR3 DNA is TGTGCCTGGAGTATTTCTATCGGTTCCGGGGAGCTGTTTTTT.

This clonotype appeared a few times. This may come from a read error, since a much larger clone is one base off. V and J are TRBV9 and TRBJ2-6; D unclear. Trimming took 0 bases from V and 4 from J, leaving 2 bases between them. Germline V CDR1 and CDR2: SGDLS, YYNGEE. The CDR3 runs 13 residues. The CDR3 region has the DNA TGTGCCAGCAGCGTAGGGGGGGCCAACGTCCTGACTTTC. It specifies CASSVGGANVLTF.

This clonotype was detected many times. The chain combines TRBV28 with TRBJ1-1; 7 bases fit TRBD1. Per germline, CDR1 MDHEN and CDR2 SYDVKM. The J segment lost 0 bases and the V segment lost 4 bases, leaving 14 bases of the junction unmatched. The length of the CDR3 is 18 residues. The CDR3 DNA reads TGTGCCAGCAGTTCACCCGCGGGGACAGCTATTATGAACACTGAAGCTTTCTTT. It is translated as CASSSPAGTAIMNTEAFF.

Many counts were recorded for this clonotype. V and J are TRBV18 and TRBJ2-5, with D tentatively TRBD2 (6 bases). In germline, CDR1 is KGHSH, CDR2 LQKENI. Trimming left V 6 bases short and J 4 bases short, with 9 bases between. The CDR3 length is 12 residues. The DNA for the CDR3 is TGTGCCAGCTCTCCGCGGGGAGAGACCCAGTACTTC. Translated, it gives CASSPRGETQYF.

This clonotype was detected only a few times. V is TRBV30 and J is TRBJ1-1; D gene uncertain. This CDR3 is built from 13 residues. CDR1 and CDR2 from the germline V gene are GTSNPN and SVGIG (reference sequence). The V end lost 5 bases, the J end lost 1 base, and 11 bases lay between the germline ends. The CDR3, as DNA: TGTGCCTGGTCCACCCGGGGGAACACTGAAGCTTTCTTT. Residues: CAWSTRGNTEAFF.

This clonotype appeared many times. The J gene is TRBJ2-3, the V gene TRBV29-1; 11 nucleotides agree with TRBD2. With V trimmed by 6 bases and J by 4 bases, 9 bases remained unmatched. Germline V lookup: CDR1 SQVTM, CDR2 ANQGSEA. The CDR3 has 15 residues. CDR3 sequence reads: CSVGGLAEGADTQYF. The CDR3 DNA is TGCAGCGTGGGGGGACTAGCGGAAGGGGCAGATACGCAGTATTTT.